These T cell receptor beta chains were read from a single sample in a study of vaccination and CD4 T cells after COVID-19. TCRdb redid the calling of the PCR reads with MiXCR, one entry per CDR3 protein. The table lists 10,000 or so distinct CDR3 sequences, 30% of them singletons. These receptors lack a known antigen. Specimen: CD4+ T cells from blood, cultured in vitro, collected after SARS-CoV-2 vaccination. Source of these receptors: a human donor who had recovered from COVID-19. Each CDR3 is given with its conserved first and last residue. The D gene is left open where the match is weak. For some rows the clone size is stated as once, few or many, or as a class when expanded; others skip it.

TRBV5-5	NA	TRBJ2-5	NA	CASSLLSGLETQYF	TGTGCCAGCAGCCTGCTCTCAGGGTTAGAGACCCAGTACTTC
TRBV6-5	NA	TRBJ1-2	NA	CASSSGPTAGYGYTF	TGTGCCAGCAGTTCGGGACCGACTGCCGGCTATGGCTACACCTTC
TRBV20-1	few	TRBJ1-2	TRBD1	CSAPVDRQVYGYTF	TGCAGTGCTCCAGTGGACAGGCAGGTCTATGGCTACACCTTC
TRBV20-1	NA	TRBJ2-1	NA	CSAPHWDEQFF	TGCAGTGCTCCTCACTGGGATGAGCAGTTCTTC
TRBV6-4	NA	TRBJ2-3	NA	CASSDRGPADTQYF	TGTGCCAGCAGTGACCGAGGGCCGGCAGATACGCAGTATTTT
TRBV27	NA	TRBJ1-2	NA	CASSLIGGNGYTF	TGTGCCAGCAGTTTAATCGGGGGCAATGGCTACACCTTC
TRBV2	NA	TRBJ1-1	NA	CASTQQGGIGAEAFF	TGTGCCAGCACCCAACAGGGAGGTATTGGCGCTGAAGCTTTCTTT
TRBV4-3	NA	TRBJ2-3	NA	CASSPRAFTDTQYF	TGCGCCAGCAGCCCACGGGCATTTACAGATACGCAGTATTTT
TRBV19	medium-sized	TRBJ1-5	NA	CASSTVSRGSNQPQHF	TGTGCCAGTAGTACTGTCTCCCGGGGGAGCAATCAGCCCCAGCATTTT
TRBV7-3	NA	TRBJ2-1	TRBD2	CASSRAGLAGAVGSYNEQFF	TGCGCCAGCAGCCGGGCCGGACTAGCGGGAGCAGTGGGCTCCTACAATGAGCAGTTCTTC
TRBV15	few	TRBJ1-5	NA	CATGRTGQPQHF	TGTGCCACCGGGAGGACCGGTCAGCCCCAGCATTTT
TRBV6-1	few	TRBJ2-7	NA	CASSEDRLGSRSYEQYF	TGTGCCAGCAGTGAAGACAGATTGGGGAGCAGGTCCTACGAGCAGTACTTC
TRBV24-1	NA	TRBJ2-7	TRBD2	CATSDSQAGFGEQYF	TGTGCCACCAGTGATTCCCAAGCGGGGTTTGGTGAGCAGTACTTC
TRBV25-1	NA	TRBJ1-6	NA	CASSDTGRARNSPLHF	TGTGCCAGCAGTGATACGGGGCGAGCCAGGAATTCACCCCTCCACTTT
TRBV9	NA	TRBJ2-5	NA	CASSDSAMETQYF	TGTGCCAGCAGCGACAGTGCTATGGAGACCCAGTACTTC
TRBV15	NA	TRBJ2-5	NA	CATSRDPGRTETQYF	TGTGCCACCAGCAGAGATCCTGGGAGGACAGAGACCCAGTACTTC
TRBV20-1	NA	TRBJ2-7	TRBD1	CSARVPDGTGLYEQYF	TGCAGTGCTAGAGTTCCTGACGGGACAGGGTTATACGAGCAGTACTTC
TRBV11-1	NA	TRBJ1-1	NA	CASSLRRQAYGEAFF	TGTGCCAGCAGCCTTAGACGCCAGGCGTACGGTGAAGCTTTCTTT
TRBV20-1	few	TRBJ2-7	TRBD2	CSAGTTAYEQYF	TGCAGTGCCGGGACTACTGCCTACGAGCAGTACTTC
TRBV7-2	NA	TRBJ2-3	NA	CASSPPGRPSTDTQYF	TGTGCCAGCAGTCCCCCGGGGCGGCCTAGCACAGATACGCAGTATTTT
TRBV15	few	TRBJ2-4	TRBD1	CATSRVRGGTGVLVNIQYF	TGTGCCACCAGCAGAGTCCGAGGTGGGACAGGGGTTTTAGTGAACATTCAGTACTTC
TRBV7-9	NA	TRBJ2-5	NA	CASSFGLYETQYF	TGTGCCAGCAGCTTCGGACTATATGAGACCCAGTACTTC
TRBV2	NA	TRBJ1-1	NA	CASIRESGGTEAFF	TGTGCCAGCATTAGGGAATCTGGGGGCACTGAAGCTTTCTTT
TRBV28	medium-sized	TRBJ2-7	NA	CASSLPGGMLWTYEQYF	TGTGCCAGCAGTTTACCAGGGGGGATGTTATGGACCTACGAGCAGTACTTC
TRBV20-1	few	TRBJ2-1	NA	CSASVHNEQFF	TGCAGTGCTAGTGTGCACAATGAGCAGTTCTTC
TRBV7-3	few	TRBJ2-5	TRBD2	CASSPFGTRVPETQYF	TGTGCCAGCAGCCCGTTCGGGACTAGGGTTCCGGAGACCCAGTACTTC
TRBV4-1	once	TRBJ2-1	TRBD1	CASSQGTGAWFGQFF	TGCGCCAGCAGCCAAGGGACAGGGGCTTGGTTTGGCCAGTTCTTC
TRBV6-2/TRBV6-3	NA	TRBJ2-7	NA	CASSYSNSGGLGQYF	TGTGCCAGCAGTTACTCGAATAGCGGCGGCCTAGGGCAGTACTTC
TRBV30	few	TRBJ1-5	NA	CAWSVGGINQPQHF	TGTGCCTGGAGTGTAGGGGGGATCAATCAGCCCCAGCATTTT
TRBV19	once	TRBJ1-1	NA	CASSRPPDLRLNTEAFF	TGTGCCAGTAGTAGACCCCCCGACCTGCGATTGAACACTGAAGCTTTCTTT
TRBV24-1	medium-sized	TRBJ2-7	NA	CATSEKGEQYF	TGTGCCACCAGTGAAAAGGGAGAGCAGTACTTC
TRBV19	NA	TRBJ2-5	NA	CASSLYQRFETQYF	TGTGCCAGTAGTCTCTACCAGCGGTTCGAGACCCAGTACTTC
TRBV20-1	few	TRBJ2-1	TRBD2	CSASSMGGSSYNEQFF	TGCAGTGCTAGTTCCATGGGGGGGAGCTCCTACAATGAGCAGTTCTTC
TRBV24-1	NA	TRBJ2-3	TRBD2	CATSVGGGADTQYF	TGTGCCACCAGTGTCGGGGGAGGGGCAGATACGCAGTATTTT
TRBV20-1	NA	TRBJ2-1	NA	CRMAGSVYNEQFF	TGCAGGATGGCGGGATCAGTCTACAATGAGCAGTTCTTC
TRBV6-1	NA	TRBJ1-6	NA	CASSEGPGNNSPLHF	TGTGCCAGCAGTGAAGGGCCAGGGAATAATTCACCCCTCCACTTT
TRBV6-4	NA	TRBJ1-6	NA	CASSELASGANSPLHF	TGTGCCAGCAGTGAACTGGCCTCAGGGGCTAATTCACCCCTCCACTTT
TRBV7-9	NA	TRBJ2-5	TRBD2	CASSFLAGGQETQYF	TGTGCCAGCAGCTTCCTAGCGGGAGGACAAGAGACCCAGTACTTC
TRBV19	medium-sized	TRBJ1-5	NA	CASSMYTAGYQPQHF	TGTGCCAGTAGTATGTACACGGCGGGATATCAGCCCCAGCATTTT
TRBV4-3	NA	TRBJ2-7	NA	CASSQGISTVSYEQYF	TGCGCCAGCAGCCAGGGCATCAGCACCGTCTCCTACGAGCAGTACTTC
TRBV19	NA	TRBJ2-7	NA	CASSSTNSSRPYEQYF	TGTGCCAGTAGTTCGACCAACTCCTCACGCCCATACGAGCAGTACTTC
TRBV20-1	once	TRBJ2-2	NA	CSARDLGTGELFF	TGCAGTGCTAGAGATTTGGGGACCGGGGAGCTGTTTTTT
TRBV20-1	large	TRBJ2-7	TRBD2	CSAPLRGTRSYEQYF	TGCAGTGCGCCCCTTAGGGGGACTAGATCCTACGAGCAGTACTTC
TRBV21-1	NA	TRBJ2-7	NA	CASNPAVGPIGEVVTDYEQYF	TGTGCCAGCAACCCAGCGGTAGGGCCCATTGGGGAGGTTGTTACGGACTACGAGCAGTACTTC
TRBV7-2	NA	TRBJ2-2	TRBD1	CASRLTGVGELFF	TGTGCCAGCAGATTAACAGGGGTCGGGGAGCTGTTTTTT
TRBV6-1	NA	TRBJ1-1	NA	CASSVRAANTEAFF	TGTGCCAGCAGTGTCAGGGCAGCGAACACTGAAGCTTTCTTT
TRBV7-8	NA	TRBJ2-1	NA	CASSPEGIGVSSYNEQFF	TGTGCCAGCAGCCCCGAAGGGATTGGGGTCAGCTCCTACAATGAGCAGTTCTTC
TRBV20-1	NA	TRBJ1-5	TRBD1	CSVTGGLSNQPQHF	TGCAGTGTTACAGGGGGCCTTAGCAATCAGCCCCAGCATTTT
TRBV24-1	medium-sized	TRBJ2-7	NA	CATRWDGIYEQYF	TGTGCCACCAGATGGGACGGAATCTACGAGCAGTACTTC
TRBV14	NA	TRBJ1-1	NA	CASSQGLRAFF	TGTGCCAGCAGCCAAGGTTTGCGGGCTTTCTTT
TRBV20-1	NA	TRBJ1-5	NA	CSAPPQGPNQPQHF	TGCAGTGCTCCCCCACAGGGCCCAAATCAGCCCCAGCATTTT
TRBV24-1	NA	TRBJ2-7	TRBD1	CATSWTGGLYEQYF	TGTGCCACCAGTTGGACAGGGGGTTTGTACGAGCAGTACTTC
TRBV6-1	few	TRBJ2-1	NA	CASSGYSYNEQFF	TGTGCCAGCAGCGGATACTCCTACAATGAGCAGTTCTTC
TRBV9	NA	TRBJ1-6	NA	CASSVSSSYNSPLHF	TGTGCCAGCAGCGTATCCAGCTCCTATAATTCACCCCTCCACTTT
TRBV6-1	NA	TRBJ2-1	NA	CASTPRLAIHEQFF	TGTGCCAGCACCCCACGCCTAGCCATCCATGAGCAGTTCTTC
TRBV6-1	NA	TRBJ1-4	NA	CASTPGAPATNEKLFF	TGTGCCAGCACCCCGGGGGCCCCTGCAACTAATGAAAAACTGTTTTTT
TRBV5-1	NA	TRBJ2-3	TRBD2	CASSLGGRNTDTQYF	TGCGCCAGCAGCTTGGGCGGGAGGAACACAGATACGCAGTATTTT